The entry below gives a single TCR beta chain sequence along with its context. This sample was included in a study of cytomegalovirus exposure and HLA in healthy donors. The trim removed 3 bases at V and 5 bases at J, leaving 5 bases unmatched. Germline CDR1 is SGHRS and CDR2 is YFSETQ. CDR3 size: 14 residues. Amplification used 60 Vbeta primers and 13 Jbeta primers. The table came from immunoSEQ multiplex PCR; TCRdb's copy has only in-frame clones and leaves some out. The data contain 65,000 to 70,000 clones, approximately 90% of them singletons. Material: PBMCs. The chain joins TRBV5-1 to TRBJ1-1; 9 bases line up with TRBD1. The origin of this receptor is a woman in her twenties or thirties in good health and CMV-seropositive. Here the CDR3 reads CASSSQGAETEAFF. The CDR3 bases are TGCGCCAGCAGCTCACAGGGGGCGGAGACTGAAGCTTTCTTT.